Given below is one T cell receptor beta chain in context. These data come from a study of T cells in Graves' hyperthyroidism and ophthalmopathy. Over 18 months, lack of ophthalmopathy progression marked Graves' hyperthyroidism as stable. PBMCs were derived from 10 ml fresh peripheral blood. There are 13 residues in the CDR3. Trimming removed 4 bases at V and 3 bases at J, with 10 bases between. Per the germline V gene, CDR1 is MNHEY and CDR2 is SMNVEV (reference sequence). RNA transcripts yielded amplified TCR beta CDR3 regions. A set of HTBI primers served as the primers for a first-round RT-PCR of the TCR CDR3. TCRdb independently ran MiXCR on the multiplex PCR reads; one entry per CDR3 protein. In the table there are about 400,000 distinct CDR3 sequences, around 25% of which are singletons.

This receptor was taken from a man over 45 with Graves' hyperthyroidism. The chain couples TRBV27 to TRBJ2-7; a weak D match, TRBD1 (5 bases). The sample taken for sequencing was blood. The CDR3 loop is CASSWNRYYEQYF. The CDR3 bases are TGTGCCAGCAGTTGGAACAGGTACTACGAGCAGTACTTC.